This T cell receptor (beta chain) is drawn from a study of cytomegalovirus exposure and HLA in healthy donors (dated by TCRdb to 2016 to 2017). Turning to the overall study: An earlier analysis of approximately 640 of the donors reported roughly 300 Gb of sequence data and 117 million unique TCR beta sequences from roughly 200 million T cells. A later genetic analysis used genome-wide SNP genotypes for about three fifths of the 666 donors, treating that subset as a discovery cohort. The study profiled the T cell repertoires of 500 to 800 subjects by immunosequencing and related them to cytomegalovirus serostatus. On average, around 240,000 unique TCR beta nucleotide sequences were sequenced per donor among a few hundred genotyped donors of the cohort, with roughly 19% of those sequences being non-productive. Roughly five DR-DQ haplotypes were handled as single units for association and clustering, since linkage in the cohort was strong. HLA typing included class I and class II loci at four-digit resolution. The number of typed donors differed by locus: roughly 620-640 for A, B, C, DRB1 and DQB1; 522 for DQA1; around 580 for DPA1; and 450 to 480 for DPB1. A later analysis re-analyzed previously published TCR beta repertoires from approximately 700 donors and added high-resolution HLA genotyping to study TCR occurrence patterns. The study aimed to test whether signatures of past pathogen exposure could be identified by cataloging public T cell receptors. In an earlier analysis of 587 of the donors, high-throughput TCR beta sequencing was used to judge whether each TCR beta V gene segment behaved as functional or pseudogenic. Rather than using new phenotypic data, the later analysis identified candidate immune exposures from TCR beta sequences and from how often those sequences occurred across donors. Of the approximately 400 genotyped donors, about 80% fell in the genetic ancestry cluster associated with self-reported Caucasian donors. To predict cytomegalovirus infection status, the study brought together high-throughput TCR immunosequencing, statistical association of individual TCRs with disease status, and machine learning. Roughly 300 gigabases of sequencing data and approximately 84 million unique TCR sequences were included in an early release covering around 600 HLA-typed donors. Donor age, sex, ethnicity and CMV serostatus were compiled alongside the repertoire data. Every repertoire in the discovery cohort had been generated on one and the same sequencing platform. Along with the approximately 700-subject first cohort, a separate validation cohort of over a hundred different subjects was used. What the work shows at the level of the full study, not this receptor alone: Most TCR sequences were seen in very few donors, while some public TCRs were found in many individuals. Because some donors lacked HLA typing at each locus, the association tests relied only on the typed subset. A later analysis associated some 17,000 TCR beta sequences with specific HLA alleles at a false discovery rate of 0.05. The authors suggested that the approach could potentially be generalized to other disease states and immunological phenotypes. A further reported finding was that TCR beta sequences accurately predicted the HLA-A and HLA-B alleles for most subjects in the first cohort. A group of highly shared sequence variants was considered likely to be a technical artifact of the sequencing pipeline. A later genetic analysis reported fewer N-insertions in productive TCRs among donors in an Asian-associated ancestry cluster than the approximately 670-donor mean. In a later analysis, TCR association rates were found to vary across HLA loci, with the most associated TCRs seen for DRB1 alleles and the fewest for HLA-C alleles. Presence/absence analyses assumed roughly uniform sequencing depth across donors, an assumption that may not hold. According to a later analysis, most CMV-associated TCR beta chains appeared to be HLA-restricted, and the HLA associations seemed to be driven largely by CMV exposure. The cohort was sequenced for TCR beta chains only, and without alpha or paired-chain data the features that could be detected were limited. Some IMGT-functional V segments, including TRBV6-2 and TRBV6-3, could not be distinguished by the 87-base-pair reads and were therefore excluded. Because counts were too low, around 17 rarely observed V segments, including chromosome 9 orphons, were left out of the earlier analysis of over 550 of the donors. V-gene and J-gene trimming of TCR beta chains was associated with a missense DCLRE1C variant in a later genetic analysis, and the association was replicated in an independent cohort. A few of the identified cytomegalovirus-associated TCR beta chains were confirmed in vitro to be specific for cytomegalovirus antigens. Assigning TCR associations to individual alleles was difficult when HLA alleles, especially DR and DQ, strongly co-occurred. In an earlier analysis of over 550 of the donors, most TCR beta V segments were observed in productive rearrangements about 90% or about 30% of the time, broadly matching IMGT annotations. Several of the top co-occurrence clusters appeared to be linked to parvovirus B19, influenza, CMV and Epstein-Barr virus, according to a later analysis. CMV serostatus was the only immune exposure information available for the cohort. In the study, 150 to 200 TCR beta chains were listed as associated with cytomegalovirus. In a later analysis, HLA-associated TCR beta chains were found to be more clonally expanded and to have lower generation probabilities than equally common non-associated chains. Linkage disequilibrium might explain the correlated functional status among segregating V segments, but an unknown experimental factor could not be ruled out. Cytomegalovirus status was reported to be diagnosed by the classifier with high specificity and sensitivity in both the original and validation cohorts.

The cohort consisted of 666 healthy bone marrow donors. At the time of sampling, every cohort member was nominally healthy, though immune exposures that went unrecorded were likely present. The donor tested CMV seronegative, placing the donor among the 350 or so seronegative members of the cohort. A peripheral blood sample was provided by each donor, and peripheral blood mononuclear cells were used for TCR beta sequencing. Genomic DNA was extracted from the blood cell samples with the Qiagen DNeasy Blood Extraction Kit. Its CDR3 holds 13 amino acids, cysteine through phenylalanine. The read is trimmed to its CDR3 DNA, 39 bases read in frame from base 1. The junction shows trimming of 4 bases on V and 4 bases on J, plus 11 bases between the germline ends. The germline V gene gives CDR1 as MNHNS and CDR2 as SASEGT. Comments on this clone: Which antigen it targets is not known. No base qualities exist here, and no much larger clone lies one base off it.

The receptor library was made with the immunoSEQ multiplex PCR assay. For the multiplex PCR, a mixture combining 60 forward primers for TCR Vbeta segments and 13 reverse primers for TCR Jbeta segments was used. A multiplex PCR assay on genomic DNA amplified the CDR3 region of rearranged TCR beta genes. On the Illumina HiSeq System, the amplified TCR beta libraries were sequenced as 87-base-pair reads. In the paper's pipeline: In a later analysis, roughly 80 million unique TCR beta chains were counted across the 650 to 750 repertoires, and some 10 million of these chains were shared by at least two donors. To remove PCR and sequencing errors, raw reads were error-corrected and collapsed into unique sequences using a nearest-neighbor algorithm that merged closely related sequences. Alignment of CDR3 sequences to IMGT reference sequences was used to assign V, D and J gene segments. Each retained sequence needed at least a six-nucleotide match to both a V gene segment and a J gene segment. A rearrangement counted as productive if the CDR3 had no stop codons and remained in frame with V and J, and every other rearrangement counted as non-productive. CDR3 was defined according to IMGT convention as the region running from the second conserved V-encoded cysteine to the conserved J-encoded phenylalanine. Sequences without an unambiguous match to a single V gene segment were excluded from the earlier analysis of about 630 of the donors. In an earlier analysis of approximately 590 of the donors, V segments were called functional above 56.7% productive rearrangements and were called segregating when the between-donor standard deviation exceeded 5%. To diagnose cytomegalovirus status from the catalog of TCR beta chain sequences, a statistical classification framework was built. In a later analysis, V and J genes were assigned by comparing TCR nucleotide sequences against IMGT/GENE-DB human TR gene sequences. The TCRdist pipeline was used in a later analysis to assign CDR3 sequences and most-parsimonious VDJ recombination scenarios. In a later analysis, each TCR beta chain was defined by its CDR3 amino acid sequence together with its V-gene family, and reads lacking a unique V-gene family were excluded. As a way to deal with suspected cross-contamination and a sequencing artifact, a later analysis dropped under 600 nucleotide sequences that were highly shared and had low generation probability. For each public chain, a later analysis derived a clonal expansion index from normalized ranks of inferred template counts within each repertoire. In a later analysis, generation probabilities were computed using a VDJ recombination model fitted to out-of-frame rearrangements, and the results were checked against IGoR. In a later analysis, hypergeometric tests were used to score TCR-TCR, TCR-HLA and TCR-CMV co-occurrence, with a repertoire-size bias correction applied to TCR pairs. False discovery rates were estimated in a later analysis by permuting HLA or CMV assignments 20 times. In a later analysis, co-occurring TCRs were grouped using DBSCAN, with TCRdist sequence similarity added in when clustering inside HLA-allele-positive subsets. Repertoires with fewer than 30,000 or more than 120,000 public chains were left out of co-occurrence clustering, as were about 5 repertoires with anomalous nucleotide sharing. Here the immuneACCESS table is served through TCRdb, limited to in-frame sequences with V and J called. Missing clones are a known gap in these copies; in checked studies unresolved V genes cover under half, and the rest lacks a known reason. V and J calls and clone size are those listed in that table; D and trimming were worked out from the DNA. This sample holds approximately 150,000 clones; roughly 79% were observed only once. The ten largest clones add up to around 13% of the sample.

This TCR was recovered from a woman between 45 and 60 years old in good health and CMV-seronegative. Sequenced sample: PBMCs. Rearrangement joined TRBV6-1 to TRBJ2-7, with TRBD1 as a weak D call on 6 bases. The CDR3 is CASSGQVFYEQYF. The nucleotides are TGTGCCAGCAGTGGACAGGTTTTTTACGAGCAGTACTTC.